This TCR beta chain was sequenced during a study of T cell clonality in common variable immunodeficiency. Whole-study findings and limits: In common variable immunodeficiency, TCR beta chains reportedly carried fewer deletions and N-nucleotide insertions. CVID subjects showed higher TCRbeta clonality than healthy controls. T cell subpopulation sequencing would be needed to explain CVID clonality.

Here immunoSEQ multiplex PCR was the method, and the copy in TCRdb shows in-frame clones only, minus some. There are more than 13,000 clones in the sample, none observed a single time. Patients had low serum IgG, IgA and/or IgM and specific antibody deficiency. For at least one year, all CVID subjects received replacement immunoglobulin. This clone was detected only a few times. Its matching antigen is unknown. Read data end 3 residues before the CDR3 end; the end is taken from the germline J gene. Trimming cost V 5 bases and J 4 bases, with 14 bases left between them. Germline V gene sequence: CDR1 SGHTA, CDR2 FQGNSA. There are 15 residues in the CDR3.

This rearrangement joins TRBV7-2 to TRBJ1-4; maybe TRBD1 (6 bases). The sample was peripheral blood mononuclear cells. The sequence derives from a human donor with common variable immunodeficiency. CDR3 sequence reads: CASSRIGQFNEKLFF. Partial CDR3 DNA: TGTGCCAGCAGCCGAATCGGACAGTTTAATGAAAAA. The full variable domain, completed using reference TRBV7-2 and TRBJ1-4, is GAGVSQSPSNKVTEKGKDVELRCDPISGHTALYWYRQSLGQGLEFLIYFQGNSAPDKSGLPSDRFSAERTGGSVSTLTIQRTQQEDSAVYLCASSRIGQFNEKLFFGSGTQLSVL.